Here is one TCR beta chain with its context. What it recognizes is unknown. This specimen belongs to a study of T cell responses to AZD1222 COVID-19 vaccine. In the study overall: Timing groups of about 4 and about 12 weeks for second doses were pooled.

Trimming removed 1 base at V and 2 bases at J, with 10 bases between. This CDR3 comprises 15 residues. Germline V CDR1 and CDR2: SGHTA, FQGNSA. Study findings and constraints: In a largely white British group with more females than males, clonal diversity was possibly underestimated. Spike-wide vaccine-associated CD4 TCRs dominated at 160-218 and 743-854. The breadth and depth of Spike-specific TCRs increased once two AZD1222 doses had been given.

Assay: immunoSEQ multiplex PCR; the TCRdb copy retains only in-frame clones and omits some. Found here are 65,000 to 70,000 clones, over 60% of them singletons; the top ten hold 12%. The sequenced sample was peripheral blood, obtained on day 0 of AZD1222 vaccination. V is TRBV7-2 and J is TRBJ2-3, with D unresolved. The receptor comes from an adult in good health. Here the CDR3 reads CASSLDSGFTDTQYF. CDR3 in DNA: TGTGCCAGCAGCTTAGATTCGGGTTTCACAGATACGCAGTATTTT.